This TCR beta chain is from a study of PD-1 blockade in classical Hodgkin lymphoma. Turning to the study itself: On a schedule of every 2 weeks, patients received nivolumab 3 mg/kg intravenously. Study-wide results and caveats: Only CD4+ TCR diversity, not CD8+, had risen significantly by C4D1.

In the case of this clone: As yet, its antigen is unknown.

The CDR3 is 11 residues long. The germline gives CDR1 LNHDA, CDR2 SQIVND (reference sequence). V lost 5 bases, J lost 8 bases, and 10 bases lay in between. TCRdb keeps only in-frame clones here, not all; method: immunoSEQ multiplex PCR. The sample has over 35,000 clones; about 89% are singletons. No patient escaped relapse after autologous stem cell transplantation, and brentuximab vedotin exposure varied. The clonotype was recovered from a human donor with classical Hodgkin lymphoma. Here the sequenced sample was peripheral blood mononuclear cells (PBMCs), taken at baseline. This chain links TRBV19 with TRBJ2-7; D is possibly TRBD2 (5 bases). In DNA form, the CDR3 reads TGTGCCAGTAGTGGGAGCCAAAAGCAGTACTTC. Protein: CASSGSQKQYF.